The 5 T cell receptor beta chains in this list originate from one sample, sequenced in a study of graft-versus-host responses after intestinal transplantation. Measured with immunoSEQ multiplex PCR; TCRdb has only the in-frame clones, and not every one. The sample has approximately 32,000 clones, just under 95% seen once; the top ten hold about 0.76%. Material: PBMCs, obtained 16 days after intestinal transplant. These receptors originate from a human patient who received an intestinal transplant, so some T cells may come from the graft donor.

A single count supports this clone. This chain links TRBV5-1 with TRBJ2-2; no clear D. V was pared by 0 bases and J by 1 base, with 4 bases between. Germline V gene lookup returns CDR1 SGHRS and CDR2 YFSETQ. The CDR3 is made up of 14 amino acids. CDR3: CASSLVGNTGELFF. Written as DNA, the CDR3 is TGCGCCAGCAGCTTGGTAGGGAACACCGGGGAGCTGTTTTTT.

The chain uses TRBV7-8 and TRBJ2-7; D not resolved. The CDR3 is 15 residues long. Germline CDR1 SGHVS, CDR2 FQNEAQ. V was cut by 1 base and J by 7 bases, with 17 bases left in between. CDR3 sequence reads: CASSLEAVVLREQYF. The CDR3 DNA follows: TGTGCCAGCAGCTTAGAAGCTGTGGTACTTCGGGAGCAGTACTTC.

The V call is TRBV4-1, the J call TRBJ2-2, with 9 bases identical to TRBD1. The germline gives CDR1 MGHRA, CDR2 YSYEKL. Trimming cost V 3 bases and J 1 base; bases outside gene matches: 0. The CDR3 sequence is 15 residues long. The CDR3 nucleotides read TGCGCCAGCAGCCAGGGACAGGGGAACACCGGGGAGCTGTTTTTT. The encoded protein is CASSQGQGNTGELFF.

The rearrangement joins TRBV4-1 to TRBJ2-7, with 9 bases aligning to TRBD1. Germline V CDR1 and CDR2: MGHRA, YSYEKL. The junction had 8 bases not matched to a gene; V was cut back by 4 bases and J by 4 bases. There are 15 residues in the CDR3. CDR3 region: CASSLTGTGSYEQYF. As DNA, the CDR3 is TGCGCCAGCAGCCTAACCGGGACAGGGTCTTACGAGCAGTACTTC.

The chain is built from TRBV5-8 and TRBJ1-5; D is unresolved. CDR3 length: 15 amino acids. Trimming took 4 bases from V and 2 from J, leaving 13 bases between them. The germline CDR1 and CDR2 sequences are SGHTS and YDEGEE. As DNA, the CDR3 is TGTGCCAGCAGCCCCGGTTGGGGAGGCAATCAGCCCCAGCATTTT. Translation gives CASSPGWGGNQPQHF.